This TCR beta chain was sequenced during a study of vaccination effects on CD4 cells after COVID-19. Between days 9 and 11 of culture, CD4+ T cells were separated out. All study participants received two doses of BNT162b2 or mRNA-1273 vaccine. This clone was seen a few times. The antigen is undetermined. Clones were sequenced by immunoSEQ multiplex PCR, and TCRdb holds only the in-frame ones, with some missing. This table has 65,000 to 90,000 clones, around 70% appearing once. The source of this sequence is a human donor who received a COVID-19 vaccine. Sequences were derived from CD4+ T cells from PBMCs cultured without peptide, sampled after COVID-19 vaccination.

The CDR3 region has the DNA TGCAGCGTTGGCGAAGGGGACAGGATCTATGGCTACACCTTC. Translated, it gives CSVGEGDRIYGYTF. This chain uses TRBV29-1 with TRBJ1-2, with TRBD1 matching over 8 bases. This CDR3 comprises 14 residues. Germline values: CDR1 SQVTM, CDR2 ANQGSEA. After removal of 4 bases from V and 4 bases from J, the junction contained 8 bases not matched to a gene.